The 8 T cell receptor beta chains reported below all come from one sample, sequenced in a study of T cell responses to AZD1222 COVID-19 vaccine. Assay: immunoSEQ multiplex PCR; the TCRdb copy retains only in-frame clones and omits some. The table records fewer than 30,000 clones, 86% of them present only once. Sample: peripheral blood, taken 28 days after the second AZD1222 dose. The source is an adult who received the AZD1222 COVID-19 vaccine.

The chain recombines TRBV19 with TRBJ2-2; D unresolved. Germline CDR1 LNHDA, CDR2 SQIVND (reference sequence). V lost 5 bases and J 0 bases, leaving 7 bases between the germline ends. The CDR3 is 14 residues long. In DNA form, the CDR3 reads TGTGCCAGTAGTCCAGGAGCGAACACCGGGGAGCTGTTTTTT. This gives the protein CASSPGANTGELFF.

The V and J genes are TRBV28 and TRBJ1-4; tentative D call: TRBD1 (5 bases). The CDR3 is 15 residues long. Trimming left V 4 bases short and J 4 bases short, with 13 bases between. Germline CDR1 and CDR2: MDHEN and SYDVKM. In DNA form, the CDR3 reads TGTGCCAGCAGTTATGTGCCCGGGGGTAATGAAAAACTGTTTTTT. It codes for CASSYVPGGNEKLFF.

CDR3 sequence: CASSVGKLRQGAGGYTF. Here the CDR3 DNA reads TGTGCCAGCAGCGTAGGAAAGCTCCGACAGGGGGCTGGTGGCTACACCTTC. The J gene is TRBJ1-2, the V gene TRBV21-1; the table's D call of TRBD1 was not tested on the DNA. TRBV21-1 is given as a pseudogene. The CDR3 covers 17 residues.

V and J are TRBV14 and TRBJ2-7, with D possibly matching TRBD1 (6 bases). V dropped 4 bases and J dropped 3 bases, with 16 bases sitting between them. Germline lookup yields CDR1 SGHDN and CDR2 FVKESK. The CDR3 contains 15 residues. The CDR3 loop is CASSRSHQGGYEQYF. The CDR3 DNA reads TGTGCCAGCAGCCGAAGCCATCAAGGGGGCTACGAGCAGTACTTC.

This clone was seen only a few times. This chain uses TRBV27 with TRBJ1-2, with a tentative D call TRBD1 (6 bases). The CDR3 is 15 residues long. V was pared by 3 bases and J by 2 bases, with 13 bases between. Germline loops: CDR1 MNHEY, CDR2 SMNVEV (reference sequence). The CDR3 reads CASSLAGGPNYGYTF. CDR3 nucleotides: TGTGCCAGCAGTTTGGCGGGGGGCCCAAACTATGGCTACACCTTC.

This clone showed up just a few times. The V call is TRBV7-9, the J call TRBJ2-2; D is undetermined. V lost 1 base, J lost 6 bases, and 3 bases lay in between. Germline lookup yields CDR1 SEHNR and CDR2 FQNEAQ (reference sequence). This CDR3 is built from 12 residues. CDR3 sequence: CASSLGAGELFF. CDR3 coding DNA: TGTGCCAGCAGCTTAGGGGCCGGGGAGCTGTTTTTT.

The chain uses TRBV6-4 and TRBJ2-1, with 15 bases that match TRBD2. Germline V gene sequence: CDR1 MRHNA, CDR2 SNTAGT. Trimming at V came to 6 bases and at J to 7 bases, leaving 10 bases not matched to a gene. The CDR3 has 17 amino acids. The CDR3 coding sequence is TGTGCCAGCAGCCCGGGGACTAGCGGGAGGCGAAGTAATGAGCAGTTCTTC. Translating gives CASSPGTSGRRSNEQFF.

The V call is TRBV28, the J call TRBJ1-1; D remains ambiguous. This CDR3 is built from 11 residues. V was trimmed by 11 bases and J by 5 bases, leaving 12 bases between them. From germline, CDR1 is MDHEN and CDR2 SYDVKM. CDR3 region: CAAGSRTEAFF. In nucleotides, the CDR3 is TGTGCCGCTGGTAGCAGGACTGAAGCTTTCTTT.